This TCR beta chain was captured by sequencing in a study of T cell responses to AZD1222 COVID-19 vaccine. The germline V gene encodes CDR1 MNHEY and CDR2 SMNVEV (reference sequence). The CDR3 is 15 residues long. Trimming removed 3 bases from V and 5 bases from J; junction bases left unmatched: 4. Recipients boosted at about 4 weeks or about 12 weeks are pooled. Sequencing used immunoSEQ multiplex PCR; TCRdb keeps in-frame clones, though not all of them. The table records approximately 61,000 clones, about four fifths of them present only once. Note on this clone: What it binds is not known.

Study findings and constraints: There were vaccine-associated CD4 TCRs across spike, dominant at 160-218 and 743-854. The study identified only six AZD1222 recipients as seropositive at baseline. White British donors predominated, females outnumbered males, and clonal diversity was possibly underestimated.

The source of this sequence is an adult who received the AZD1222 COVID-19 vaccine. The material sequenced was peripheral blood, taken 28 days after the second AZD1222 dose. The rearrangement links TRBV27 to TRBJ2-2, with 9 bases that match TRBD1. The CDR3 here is CASSFTGGGTGELFF. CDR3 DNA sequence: TGTGCCAGCAGTTTTACAGGGGGCGGAACCGGGGAGCTGTTTTTT.